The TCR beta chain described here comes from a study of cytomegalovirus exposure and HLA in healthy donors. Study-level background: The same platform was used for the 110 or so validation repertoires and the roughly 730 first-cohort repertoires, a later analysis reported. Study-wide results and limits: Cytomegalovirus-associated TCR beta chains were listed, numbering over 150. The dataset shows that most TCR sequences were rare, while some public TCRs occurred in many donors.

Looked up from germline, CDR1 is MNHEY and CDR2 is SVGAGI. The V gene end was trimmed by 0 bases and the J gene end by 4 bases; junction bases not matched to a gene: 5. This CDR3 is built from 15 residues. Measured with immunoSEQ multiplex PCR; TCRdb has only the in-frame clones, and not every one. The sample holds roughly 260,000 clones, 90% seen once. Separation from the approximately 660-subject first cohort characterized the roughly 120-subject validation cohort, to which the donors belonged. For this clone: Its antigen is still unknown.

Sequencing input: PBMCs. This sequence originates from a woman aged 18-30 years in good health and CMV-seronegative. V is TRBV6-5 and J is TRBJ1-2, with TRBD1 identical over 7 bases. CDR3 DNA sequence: TGTGCCAGCAGTTACTCGAAGTCAGGGGGCTATGGCTACACCTTC. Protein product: CASSYSKSGGYGYTF.